What follows are 24 T cell receptor beta chains derived from one specimen sequenced in a study of blood T cell repertoires in COVID-19. Profiled with immunoSEQ multiplex PCR; TCRdb holds only in-frame clones, not every one. The table has approximately 360,000 clones, 89% seen once; the top ten hold roughly 1.2%. The sample was peripheral blood. These receptors were obtained from a man aged 40-49 years with acute or convalescent COVID-19.

The chain uses TRBV3-1 (or the pseudogene TRBV3-2) and TRBJ1-2; possible D gene TRBD1, 5 bases. Between the trimmed V and J ends, which lost 6 bases and 11 bases, there was a span of 16 bases. Germline V CDR1 and CDR2: LGHDT, YNNKEL (reference sequence). This CDR3 contains 12 residues. The CDR3 region is CASSQNQGFYTF. DNA for the CDR3: TGTGCCAGCAGTCAAAATCAGGGTTTTTACACCTTC.

J is TRBJ2-3 and V is TRBV9; 11 nucleotides line up with TRBD2. This CDR3 has 17 amino acids. Unmatched junction bases numbered 5, after V lost 0 bases and J lost 2 bases. Germline V CDR1 and CDR2: SGDLS, YYNGEE. The CDR3 here is CASSVGLSGRVTDTQYF. The DNA for the CDR3 is TGTGCCAGCAGCGTAGGGCTTAGCGGGAGGGTCACAGATACGCAGTATTTT. The full variable domain, completed using reference TRBV9 and TRBJ2-3, is DSGVTQTPKHLITATGQRVTLRCSPRSGDLSVYWYQQSLDQGLQFLIQYYNGEERAKGNILERFSAQQFPDLHSELNLSSLELGDSALYFCASSVGLSGRVTDTQYFGPGTRLTVL.

The genes are TRBV7-6 and TRBJ1-1, with no clear D. This CDR3 comprises 14 residues. Germline CDR1 SGHVS, CDR2 FNYEAQ. Trimming removed 1 base from V and 1 base from J, with 7 bases in between. CDR3 sequence reads: CASSLGAANTEAFF. As DNA, the CDR3 is TGTGCCAGCAGCTTAGGGGCAGCGAACACTGAAGCTTTCTTT.

The gene calls are TRBV5-4 and TRBJ2-7; possible D gene TRBD2, 7 bases. CDR1 and CDR2 from the germline V gene are SGHNT and YYREEE (reference sequence). The CDR3 loop spans 15 amino acids. Trimming removed 2 bases from V and 3 bases from J, with 15 bases in between. In DNA form, the CDR3 reads TGTGCCAGCAGCTTTGACGCGGGGGCGAACTACGAGCAGTACTTC. As protein: CASSFDAGANYEQYF.

This clone was picked up one time. CDR3 residues: CASSEELAGGIDTQYF. The DNA of the CDR3 is TGTGCCAGCAGTGAAGAGCTAGCGGGGGGGATAGATACGCAGTATTTT. V usage is TRBV2 and J usage is TRBJ2-3; 12 positions match TRBD2. Germline V gene lookup returns CDR1 SNHLY and CDR2 FYNNEI. The CDR3 runs to 16 residues. V lost 1 base, J lost 5 bases, and 4 bases stayed unmatched. The whole variable domain, filled in from reference TRBV2 and TRBJ2-3, reads EPEVTQTPSHQVTQMGQEVILRCVPISNHLYFYWYRQILGQKVEFLVSFYNNEISEKSEIFDDQFSVERPDGSNFTLKIRSTKLEDSAMYFCASSEELAGGIDTQYFGPGTRLTVL.

This chain uses TRBV27 with TRBJ1-4; D remains unclear. The V end lost 2 bases, the J end lost 7 bases, and 11 bases lay between the germline ends. This CDR3 is 14 amino acids long. The germline V gene encodes CDR1 MNHEY and CDR2 SMNVEV (reference sequence). The CDR3 reads CASSLRQAGEKLFF. For the CDR3, the DNA is TGTGCCAGCAGTTTAAGGCAGGCGGGTGAAAAACTGTTTTTT.

The chain has TRBV9 and TRBJ2-1; D is perhaps TRBD2 (5 bases). The V gene's germline CDR1 is SGDLS and CDR2 YYNGEE. This CDR3 is built from 14 residues. V was pared by 4 bases and J by 6 bases, with 14 bases between. CDR3 nucleotide sequence: TGTGCCAGCAGCCCGAGGGAGCCGTCCAATGAGCAGTTCTTC. This sequence encodes CASSPREPSNEQFF. Supplemented by reference TRBV9 and TRBJ2-1, the full variable domain reads DSGVTQTPKHLITATGQRVTLRCSPRSGDLSVYWYQQSLDQGLQFLIQYYNGEERAKGNILERFSAQQFPDLHSELNLSSLELGDSALYFCASSPREPSNEQFFGPGTRLTVL.

The chain joins TRBV14 to TRBJ1-4; no reliable D call. Germline values: CDR1 SGHDN, CDR2 FVKESK. The CDR3 has 13 residues. V was trimmed by 1 base and J by 6 bases, leaving 6 bases between them. This chain's CDR3 is CASSQGQYEKLFF. The CDR3 region has the DNA TGTGCCAGCAGCCAAGGGCAGTATGAAAAACTGTTTTTT.

The rearrangement links TRBV5-4 to TRBJ1-1; 9 bases agree with TRBD1. CDR3 size: 14 residues. Looked up from germline, CDR1 is SGHNT and CDR2 is YYREEE (reference sequence). Trimming removed 6 bases from V and 2 bases from J; junction bases left unmatched: 5. Here the CDR3 DNA reads TGTGCCAGCAAGAGGACAGGGGCCAACACTGAAGCTTTCTTT. Translation: CASKRTGANTEAFF.

The chain is built from TRBV9 and TRBJ2-2; TRBD1 is a possible D gene (6 bases). V lost 4 bases, J lost 7 bases, and 8 bases lay in between. The CDR3 length is 12 residues. The germline V gene encodes CDR1 SGDLS and CDR2 YYNGEE. Here the CDR3 DNA reads TGTGCCAGCAGCACAGGGATCGGGGAGCTGTTTTTT. Translated: CASSTGIGELFF.

The chain couples TRBV4-1 to TRBJ2-7; maybe TRBD1 (5 bases). Trimming removed 0 bases from V and 7 bases from J, with 19 bases in between. Germline CDR1 reads MGHRA; CDR2 reads YSYEKL. The CDR3 contains 16 residues. The CDR3 DNA reads TGCGCCAGCAGCCAAGACCTTCCCGGCAGGGTAGTTGAGCAGTACTTC. It is translated as CASSQDLPGRVVEQYF.

This rearrangement joins TRBV5-6 to TRBJ2-7; perhaps TRBD2 as D (5 bases). The germline V gene has CDR1 SGHDT and CDR2 YYEEEE. CDR3 size: 16 residues. Trimming removed 1 base at V and 3 bases at J, with 17 bases between. The CDR3 bases are TGTGCCAGCAGCTTGTCGGGCAGCGGAACCATCTACGAGCAGTACTTC. This encodes CASSLSGSGTIYEQYF.

This chain links TRBV30 with TRBJ1-6; TRBD1 matches 7 bases. Unmatched junction bases numbered 5, after V lost 4 bases and J lost 8 bases. Germline loops: CDR1 GTSNPN, CDR2 SVGIG (reference sequence). The CDR3 extends over 13 amino acids. DNA of the CDR3: TGTGCCTGGAAACGGGACAGAGATTCACCCCTCCACTTT. This sequence encodes CAWKRDRDSPLHF.

The gene calls are TRBV7-2 and TRBJ1-2, with D maybe TRBD1 (6 bases). The CDR3 contains 16 residues. Germline loops: CDR1 SGHTA, CDR2 FQGNSA. Between the trimmed V and J ends, which lost 4 bases and 4 bases, there was a span of 19 bases. The CDR3 loop is CASSSHGTPFGYGYTF. The CDR3 DNA reads TGTGCCAGCAGCTCGCACGGGACACCTTTTGGCTATGGCTACACCTTC. The full variable domain, with the rest looked up from reference TRBV7-2 and TRBJ1-2, is GAGVSQSPSNKVTEKGKDVELRCDPISGHTALYWYRQSLGQGLEFLIYFQGNSAPDKSGLPSDRFSAERTGGSVSTLTIQRTQQEDSAVYLCASSSHGTPFGYGYTFGSGTRLTVV.

The chain has TRBV14 and TRBJ2-7; D is perhaps TRBD2 (6 bases). V shed 4 bases and J shed 1 base, with 17 bases lying between them. Germline lookup yields CDR1 SGHDN and CDR2 FVKESK. This CDR3 region has 16 residues. CDR3 in amino acids: CASSLIPTAGSYEQYF. DNA of the CDR3: TGTGCCAGCAGCCTAATACCGACAGCGGGTTCCTACGAGCAGTACTTC.

The chain employs TRBV7-6 and TRBJ1-4, with 7 bases lining up with TRBD1. The CDR3 spans 18 residues. V lost 1 base and J lost 4; bases outside the gene matches: 12. Germline V gene data show CDR1 as SGHVS and CDR2 as FNYEAQ. The CDR3 DNA follows: TGTGCCAGCAGCTTAGTGAGATCGGTGGGACAGATTAATGAAAAACTGTTTTTT. Its translation is CASSLVRSVGQINEKLFF.

The chain has TRBV10-3 and TRBJ2-1, with D possibly TRBD2 on 5 matching bases. Deletions cut 10 bases from V and 4 bases from J, with 14 bases between. The CDR3 has 13 amino acids. Germline assignment: CDR1 ENHRY and CDR2 SYGVKD. The DNA for the CDR3 is TGTGCCACCGAGCAACTAGGTTACAATGAGCAGTTCTTC. This sequence encodes CATEQLGYNEQFF.

This clone was seen only a few times. The CDR3 is CSMGTGVNTEAFF. Written as DNA, the CDR3 is TGCAGCATGGGGACAGGGGTGAACACTGAAGCTTTCTTT. The chain couples TRBV29-1 to TRBJ1-1; 10 positions agree with TRBD1. CDR1 and CDR2 (germline): SQVTM, ANQGSEA. The CDR3 totals 13 residues. J was trimmed by 0 bases and V by 8 bases; bases with no gene match: 3.

The chain uses TRBV3-1 (or the pseudogene TRBV3-2) and TRBJ2-3, with D perhaps TRBD2 (5 bases). Germline V gives CDR1 LGHDT, CDR2 YNNKEL (reference sequence). The CDR3 runs to 13 residues. V dropped 4 bases and J dropped 6 bases, with 11 bases sitting between them. In DNA form, the CDR3 reads TGTGCCAGCAGCCCCCCTAGCTTGGATACGCAGTATTTT. As protein: CASSPPSLDTQYF.

V and J are TRBV7-6 and TRBJ2-7; TRBD2 matches at 7 bases. With 5 bases clipped from V and 3 bases from J, the junction kept 10 bases outside the gene matches. The CDR3 is 15 residues long. CDR1 SGHVS and CDR2 FNYEAQ come from the germline V gene. The CDR3 here is CASSLSPGGGYEQYF. The CDR3 DNA reads as TGTGCCAGCAGCCTCTCCCCGGGGGGAGGCTACGAGCAGTACTTC. Full variable domain (rest looked up from reference TRBV7-6 and TRBJ2-7): GAGVSQSPRYKVTKRGQDVALRCDPISGHVSLYWYRQALGQGPEFLTYFNYEAQQDKSGLPNDRFSAERPEGSISTLTIQRTEQRDSAMYRCASSLSPGGGYEQYFGPGTRLTVT.

The rearrangement uses TRBV7-2 and TRBJ2-1, with TRBD2 as a possible D gene (5 bases). This CDR3 region has 15 residues. V was trimmed by 2 bases and J by 2 bases, leaving 10 bases between them. Germline V gene lookup returns CDR1 SGHTA and CDR2 FQGNSA. CDR3 loop: CASSLMPLAYNEQFF. The CDR3 bases are TGTGCCAGCAGCTTAATGCCACTAGCCTACAATGAGCAGTTCTTC.

The V gene is TRBV9, the J gene TRBJ2-2, with TRBD2 matching 11 bases. The CDR3 length is 18 residues. The ends lost 0 bases at V and 1 base at J; junction bases unmatched: 5. In germline, CDR1 is SGDLS, CDR2 YYNGEE. CDR3: CASSVELAGEGNTGELFF. The CDR3 nucleotides are TGTGCCAGCAGCGTAGAACTAGCGGGAGAGGGGAACACCGGGGAGCTGTTTTTT.

The J gene is TRBJ1-1, the V gene TRBV14, with 8 bases identical to TRBD1. Germline CDR1 and CDR2: SGHDN and FVKESK. The CDR3 has 16 amino acids. Trimming took 0 bases from V and 5 from J; bases not matched to a gene: 8. CDR3 loop: CASSQDGQGLYTEAFF. The CDR3 DNA follows: TGTGCCAGCAGCCAAGACGGACAGGGCTTGTATACTGAAGCTTTCTTT.

CDR3 in amino acids: CASSQGYGTEEKLFF. The CDR3 DNA sequence: TGTGCCAGCAGCCAAGGATACGGGACAGAGGAAAAACTGTTTTTT. The chain employs TRBV4-2 and TRBJ1-4; TRBD1 aligns across 7 bases. Germline V gene sequence: CDR1 LGHNA, CDR2 YNFKEQ. The CDR3 is 15 amino acids. V was pared by 1 base and J by 8 bases, with 7 bases of the junction left unmatched.